The table lists the clone carrying this TCR beta chain with a few counts. Its antigen is currently unknown. The sample is drawn from a study of cytomegalovirus exposure and HLA in healthy donors. Sampled while nominally healthy, donors likely had unrecorded immune exposures. Findings and caveats of the study: Common viral pathogens seemed, in a later analysis, to connect with several of the most significant clusters. Later on, an analysis tied under 20,000 TCR beta sequences to HLA alleles at 0.05 false discovery rate. Analysis was carried out at a later point, and it linked a missense DCLRE1C variant to TCR beta V- and J-gene trimming.

PCR employed 60 Vbeta and 13 Jbeta primers. TCRdb's copy holds only in-frame clones and misses some; the assay was immunoSEQ multiplex PCR. Of roughly 86,000 clones listed, about 62% are singletons. The receptor was isolated from a man between 25 and 39 years old in good health and CMV-seronegative. The sample was PBMCs.

CDR3 coding DNA: TGTGCCAGCAGCTTTGAACAGTTGAACACTGAAGCTTTCTTT. This sequence encodes CASSFEQLNTEAFF. The chain links TRBV5-4 to TRBJ1-1, with D hard to call. The CDR3 length is 14 residues. Germline loops: CDR1 SGHNT, CDR2 YYREEE (reference sequence). Trimming cost V 2 bases and J 0 bases, with 8 bases left between them.